This TCR beta chain was identified in a study of siplizumab effects on memory and regulatory T cells. Trimming left V 4 bases short and J 0 bases short, with 6 bases between. Germline V gene data show CDR1 as LNHDA and CDR2 as SQIVND (reference sequence). This CDR3 spans 13 amino acids. Libraries were prepared by immunoSEQ multiplex PCR; TCRdb keeps only in-frame clonotypes and omits some of them. Of 70,000 or so clones listed, roughly 89% were seen once; the top ten hold around 30%. The receptor comes from a human donor in good health. This chain links TRBV19 with TRBJ1-1; unclear D gene. Source material: CD8+ T cells sorted from blood. The CDR3 protein is CASSREVNTEAFF. DNA of the CDR3: TGTGCCAGTAGTAGGGAGGTGAACACTGAAGCTTTCTTT.